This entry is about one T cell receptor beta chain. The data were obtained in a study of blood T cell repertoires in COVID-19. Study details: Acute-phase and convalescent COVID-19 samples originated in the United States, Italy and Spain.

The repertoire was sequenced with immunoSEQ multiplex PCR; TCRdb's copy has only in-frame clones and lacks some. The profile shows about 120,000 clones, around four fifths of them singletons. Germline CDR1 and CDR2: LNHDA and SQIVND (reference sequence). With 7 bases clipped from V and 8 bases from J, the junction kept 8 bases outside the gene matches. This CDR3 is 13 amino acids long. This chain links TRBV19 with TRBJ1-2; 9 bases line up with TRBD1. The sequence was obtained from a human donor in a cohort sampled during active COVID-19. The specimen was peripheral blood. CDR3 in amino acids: CASNPGDREGYTF. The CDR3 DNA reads TGTGCCAGTAACCCGGGGGACAGGGAAGGCTACACCTTC.